The present T cell receptor (beta chain) was sequenced within a study of CD8 T cells in ankylosing spondylitis. Using quantitative 5'-RACE with molecular barcodes, the authors made TCR beta libraries. TCRdb fed the 5' RACE reads into MiXCR, producing one record per CDR3 protein. The sample consists of a few hundred thousand distinct CDR3 sequences, 15% to 20% of them appearing once. The CDR3 length is 14 residues. CDR1 MGHRA and CDR2 YSYEKL come from the germline V gene. Trimming at V came to 6 bases and at J to 6 bases, leaving 10 bases not matched to a gene. Study-level points and caveats: Matched synovial fluid from ankylosing spondylitis patients was reported to be enriched for disease-linked clones. In peripheral blood, disease-linked CD8+ clones occurred at relatively low frequencies. Blood from ankylosing spondylitis patients appeared to carry a characteristic roughly 8-variant TCR beta motif.

This clonotype was picked up a small number of times. Antigen: not known. The TCR was taken from a male donor with ankylosing spondylitis or in good health (not recorded which). Sequenced input: blood, either unsorted or a sorted T cell fraction (not recorded which). The rearrangement joins TRBV4-1 to TRBJ2-7; 8 bases are shared with TRBD2. The CDR3 DNA follows: TGCGCCAGCAGAGAAACTAGCGGAGGGGCCGAGCAGTACTTC. This encodes CASRETSGGAEQYF.